The T cell receptor (beta chain) under discussion was sequenced for a study of T-cell reconstitution after alpha-beta-depleted transplantation in children. This clonotype was seen many times. The antigen is not known. Unique molecular identifiers tagged the TCRbeta library. Via MiXCR, TCRdb re-called the PCR reads, giving one row per CDR3 protein. The top ten clones hold about 41% of a sample with 300,000 to 400,000 distinct CDR3 sequences, 15% to 20% of them seen once. Overall study results and limits: As was reported, about two months after transplant, alpha-beta T cells came from several hundred expanded graft clones. One year post-transplant, T-cell counts and diversity were largely derived from T cells produced anew. Recipient T cells and thymic progenitors that survived were the source of the high TCRbeta diversity seen at day 60 in some patients.

V gave up 2 bases and J gave up 3 bases; unmatched junction bases: 7. CDR1 is DFQATT and CDR2 is SNEGSKA in the germline V gene (reference sequence). CDR3 length: 14 residues. The TCR comes from a male patient between 2 and 15 years old who had a stem cell transplant for acute lymphoblastic leukemia, so the T cells may come from the graft donor. The chain is built from TRBV20-1 and TRBJ2-7, with 7 positions matching TRBD1. This specimen was PBMCs, mostly from graft donor cells, taken 360 days after TCRalphabeta/CD19-depleted stem cell transplant. The CDR3 sequence: CSARSQGVIYEQYF. The CDR3 coding sequence is TGCAGTGCTAGATCCCAGGGGGTGATCTACGAGCAGTACTTC.